This entry lists 32 T cell receptor beta chains sequenced from one sample in a study of Graves' ophthalmopathy and Graves' hyperthyroidism (dated by TCRdb to the late 2010s). TCRdb shows the sequencer as Illumina HiSeq 2000. For repertoire sequencing, TCR beta CDR3 regions were amplified from RNA transcripts. The first round of RT-PCR was done with HTBI primers and the Qiagen OneStep RT-PCR kit, and was followed by a second round of multiplex PCR, then size selection and purification. Clones were called with MiXCR by TCRdb after fastp trimmed the public reads at Q25, and only in-frame beta chains were retained. Entries are consolidated by CDR3 protein sequence, retaining the most common genes and DNA. In this sample the table shows hundreds of thousands of distinct CDR3 sequences, roughly 20% of which occur a single time. Clones ranked in the top ten supply around 3.2% of the sample. Source material: peripheral blood. The receptors derive from a woman in her late teens or twenties with stable Graves' hyperthyroidism. Donor details come from another sample of the same person, matched by shared clones.

The J gene is TRBJ2-7, the V gene TRBV30, with D perhaps TRBD1 (5 bases). The CDR3 loop spans 12 amino acids. Between the trimmed V and J ends, which lost 5 bases and 5 bases, there was a span of 13 bases. CDR1 and CDR2 (germline): GTSNPN, SVGIG (reference sequence). The CDR3 region is CAWEDIYHEQYF. For the CDR3, the DNA is TGTGCCTGGGAGGACATATACCACGAGCAGTACTTC.

This chain joins TRBV12-3 or TRBV12-4 and TRBJ1-5; D is ambiguous. The CDR3 spans 14 residues. V dropped 0 bases and J dropped 5 bases, with 8 bases sitting between them. The CDR3 bases are TGTGCCAGCAGTTTAGCAGGCTTCTATCAGCCCCAGCATTTT. Protein sequence: CASSLAGFYQPQHF.

Many counts were recorded for this clonotype. CDR3 protein: CASSYSGTSGSYEQYF. In DNA, the CDR3 is TGTGCCAGCAGTTACTCGGGGACTAGCGGCTCCTACGAGCAGTACTTC. The J gene is TRBJ2-7, the V gene TRBV6-2 or TRBV6-3, with 11 positions matching TRBD2. V gave up 0 bases and J gave up 0 bases; unmatched junction bases: 1. The CDR3 is made up of 16 amino acids. CDR1 and CDR2 (germline): MNHEY, SVGEGT.

The chain carries TRBV2 and TRBJ2-6; D is unclear. CDR1 and CDR2 from the germline V gene are SNHLY and FYNNEI. Trimming stripped 1 base from V and 0 bases from J, with 4 bases between. This CDR3 comprises 15 residues. The CDR3 reads CASSEVVSGANVLTF. DNA for the CDR3: TGTGCCAGCAGTGAAGTAGTCTCTGGGGCCAACGTCCTGACTTTC.

This chain uses TRBV28 with TRBJ2-5; 7 bases are shared with TRBD2. Trimming cost V 8 bases and J 2 bases; bases outside gene matches: 11. The V gene's germline CDR1 is MDHEN and CDR2 SYDVKM. The CDR3 extends over 15 amino acids. Here the CDR3 reads CASLEPGRVQETQYF. As DNA, the CDR3 is TGTGCCAGCTTGGAACCGGGGAGGGTTCAAGAGACCCAGTACTTC.

At least ten counts were recorded for this clonotype. The rearrangement uses TRBV11-2 and TRBJ2-2, with TRBD2 as a possible D gene (5 bases). Germline CDR1 SGHAT, CDR2 FQNNGV. The CDR3 extends over 14 amino acids. V was shortened by 3 bases and J by 7 bases, with 12 bases between the two germline ends. DNA for the CDR3: TGTGCCAGCAGCTTTAACGGGGAACACGGGGAGCTGTTTTTT. This gives the protein CASSFNGEHGELFF.

The chain couples TRBV5-8 to TRBJ2-7; the D is unclear. Trimming took 1 base from V and 3 from J, leaving 14 bases between them. The germline gives CDR1 SGHTS, CDR2 YDEGEE. CDR3 length: 15 residues. CDR3 DNA sequence: TGTGCCAGCAGCTTGAGGCCAGGCGATCACTACGAGCAGTACTTC. Translation: CASSLRPGDHYEQYF.

This clonotype was recorded at least ten times. The chain combines TRBV11-2 with TRBJ1-6, with D unclear. This CDR3 spans 14 amino acids. The V end was cut by 5 bases, the J end by 4 bases, with 9 bases between. Germline V gene sequence: CDR1 SGHAT, CDR2 FQNNGV. CDR3 DNA: TGTGCCAGCAGCGGGTGGGGTTATAATTCACCCCTCCACTTT. As protein: CASSGWGYNSPLHF.

This clonotype has ten or more counts. The V and J genes are TRBV4-1 and TRBJ2-7; no reliable D call. The length of the CDR3 is 15 residues. V was shortened by 1 base and J by 1 base, with 11 bases between the two germline ends. Per germline, CDR1 MGHRA and CDR2 YSYEKL. The CDR3 nucleotides are TGCGCCAGCAGCCAAGGCCCGGCCCCGTCCTACGAGCAGTACTTC. It is translated as CASSQGPAPSYEQYF.

This clonotype has a count of ten or more. CDR3 in DNA: TGCGCCAGCAGCCAAGAAGTGCAGACCCAGTACTTC. This encodes CASSQEVQTQYF. The chain carries TRBV4-1 and TRBJ2-5; D unclear. Germline CDR1 reads MGHRA; CDR2 reads YSYEKL. The length of the CDR3 is 12 residues. Trimming pared 0 bases from V and 6 bases from J, leaving 5 bases between.

This clonotype was detected many times. Here the CDR3 reads CASSLAVQPGYEQYF. Here the CDR3 DNA reads TGTGCCAGCAGCTTAGCGGTACAGCCGGGCTACGAGCAGTACTTC. The genes are TRBV11-1 and TRBJ2-7; D is undetermined. V shed 0 bases and J shed 3 bases, with 12 bases lying between them. This CDR3 spans 15 amino acids. Per germline, CDR1 SGHAT and CDR2 FQDESV (reference sequence).

Ten or more counts support this clonotype. This chain connects TRBV7-9 to TRBJ1-5; D not certain. The CDR3 covers 13 residues. V was cut by 1 base and J by 7 bases, with 8 bases left in between. The germline V gene has CDR1 SEHNR and CDR2 FQNEAQ (reference sequence). Here the CDR3 DNA reads TGTGCCAGCAGCTTAGTCGCCGGGCAGCCCCAGCATTTT. It encodes CASSLVAGQPQHF.

The rearrangement joins TRBV5-1 to TRBJ2-4, with D maybe TRBD1 (5 bases). Trimming left V 4 bases short and J 0 bases short, with 14 bases between. The germline gives CDR1 SGHRS, CDR2 YFSETQ. The CDR3 spans 16 residues. CDR3 bases: TGCGCCAGCAGCACCGGACACCAACTAGCCAAAAACATTCAGTACTTC. It translates to CASSTGHQLAKNIQYF.

Many counts were recorded for this clonotype. This chain uses TRBV6-1 with TRBJ2-5; 15 bases line up with TRBD2. The junction had 12 bases not matched to a gene; V was cut back by 5 bases and J by 5 bases. The CDR3 loop spans 18 amino acids. Per the germline V gene, CDR1 is MNHNS and CDR2 is SASEGT. CDR3 sequence (DNA): TGTGCCAGCAGTCCCCTCGGACTAGCGGGAGGGCCGTGGGAGACCCAGTACTTC. Its translation is CASSPLGLAGGPWETQYF.

This clonotype was observed many times. The rearrangement links TRBV6-5 to TRBJ1-1; D is possibly TRBD1 (6 bases). This CDR3 is 17 amino acids long. Germline values: CDR1 MNHEY, CDR2 SVGAGI. V shed 2 bases and J shed 0 bases, with 16 bases lying between them. The CDR3 nucleotides read TGTGCCAGCAGTTACGTTAGGCAGGGGACTTTGAACACTGAAGCTTTCTTT. This codes for CASSYVRQGTLNTEAFF.

The chain links TRBV12-3 or TRBV12-4 to TRBJ2-5; the D gene is possibly TRBD1 (6 bases). The CDR3 has 15 amino acids. V lost 2 bases to trimming and J lost 4 bases, with 14 bases between them. CDR3 residues: CASSLRGRGGETQYF. DNA for the CDR3: TGTGCCAGCAGTTTACGTGGGAGAGGGGGAGAGACCCAGTACTTC.

This clonotype was observed once. The rearrangement links TRBV19 to TRBJ1-2, with D perhaps matching TRBD1 (5 bases). V lost 7 bases and J 4 bases, leaving 13 bases between the germline ends. The CDR3 sequence is 13 residues long. Germline loops: CDR1 LNHDA, CDR2 SQIVND (reference sequence). CDR3 protein: CASTTRGIYGYTF. In DNA form, the CDR3 reads TGTGCCAGTACGACGAGGGGAATCTATGGCTACACCTTC.

The rearrangement links TRBV11-2 to TRBJ2-7; D might be TRBD2 (6 bases). CDR3 length: 14 amino acids. V dropped 5 bases and J dropped 3 bases, with 14 bases sitting between them. Germline V gives CDR1 SGHAT, CDR2 FQNNGV. The CDR3 spells CASSAAGNRYEQYF. The CDR3, as DNA: TGTGCCAGCAGCGCTGCGGGAAACCGCTACGAGCAGTACTTC. Combining the CDR3 with reference TRBV11-2 and TRBJ2-7 gives the whole variable domain EAGVAQSPRYKIIEKRQSVAFWCNPISGHATLYWYQQILGQGPKLLIQFQNNGVVDDSQLPKDRFSAERLKGVDSTLKIQPAKLEDSAVYLCASSAAGNRYEQYFGPGTRLTVT.

The sample holds many counts of this clonotype. This chain uses TRBV11-2 with TRBJ2-7; D might be TRBD1 (6 bases). The V and J ends lost 2 bases and 6 bases respectively, with 8 bases between them. The CDR3 spans 12 residues. The germline V gene has CDR1 SGHAT and CDR2 FQNNGV. Here the CDR3 reads CASSLQQGEQYF. In DNA, the CDR3 is TGTGCCAGCAGCTTACAACAGGGCGAGCAGTACTTC.

The chain has TRBV5-1 and TRBJ2-7; D remains ambiguous. V lost 5 bases and J lost 4, with 19 bases in between. Germline loops: CDR1 SGHRS, CDR2 YFSETQ. This CDR3 contains 15 residues. The CDR3 coding sequence is TGCGCCAGCAGTCCCTTGGGTGCTCTACAATACGAGCAGTACTTC. Amino acid sequence: CASSPLGALQYEQYF.

This clonotype was seen at least ten times. The chain couples TRBV7-9 to TRBJ2-7, with D perhaps matching TRBD2 (5 bases). The CDR3 is 15 amino acids. Trimming pared 3 bases from V and 2 bases from J, leaving 14 bases between. Germline-derived CDR1 and CDR2 are SEHNR and FQNEAQ (reference sequence). The CDR3 DNA sequence: TGTGCCAGCAGCTTGGGTAGCGCGAAAACCTACGAGCAGTACTTC. The encoded protein is CASSLGSAKTYEQYF.

This clonotype came up many times. The chain has TRBV24-1 and TRBJ2-2, with D unclear. Germline-derived CDR1 and CDR2 are KGHDR and SFDVKD. Trimming took off 5 bases at V and 0 bases at J, with 12 bases between the two ends. This CDR3 comprises 16 residues. The CDR3 here is CATSARGQPNTGELFF. The CDR3 nucleotides are TGTGCCACCAGTGCCAGAGGTCAGCCGAACACCGGGGAGCTGTTTTTT.

Ten or more counts support this clonotype. The chain recombines TRBV5-1 with TRBJ2-7; 8 bases fit TRBD2. Germline CDR1 is SGHRS and CDR2 is YFSETQ. This CDR3 is 15 amino acids long. Trimming cost V 0 bases and J 5 bases; bases outside gene matches: 7. The CDR3 DNA is TGCGCCAGCAGCTTGGCCGCGGGAGGTTTCCACGAGCAGTACTTC. Protein: CASSLAAGGFHEQYF.

Notes on this clonotype: A much more abundant neighbour one base away suggests this may be a read error. This rearrangement joins TRBV7-2 to TRBJ1-5; no clear D. V lost 3 bases to trimming and J lost 5 bases, with 5 bases between them. The CDR3 length is 12 residues. Per germline, CDR1 SGHTA and CDR2 FQGNSA. CDR3 bases: TGTGCCAGCAGCTTCACGGATCAGCCCCAGCATTTT. Amino acid sequence: CASSFTDQPQHF.

The rearrangement uses TRBV20-1 and TRBJ2-3; D might be TRBD2 (5 bases). The CDR3 loop spans 14 amino acids. CDR1 DFQATT and CDR2 SNEGSKA come from the germline V gene (reference sequence). Trimming shortened V by 1 base and J by 1 base, and 9 bases separated the two germline ends. This CDR3 reads CSARGSGGTDTQYF. CDR3 nucleotides: TGCAGTGCTAGAGGCTCCGGGGGCACAGATACGCAGTATTTT.

The sample holds many counts of this clonotype. CDR3 in amino acids: CASSPGQGSQPQHF. CDR3 in DNA: TGTGCCAGCAGCCCTGGACAGGGTAGCCAGCCCCAGCATTTT. The rearrangement links TRBV9 to TRBJ1-5; 8 bases are shared with TRBD1. This CDR3 has 14 amino acids. Losses at the gene ends were 4 bases for V and 7 bases for J; bases not matched to a gene: 7. Germline CDR1 reads SGDLS; CDR2 reads YYNGEE.

This clonotype has at least ten counts. The genes are TRBV5-1 and TRBJ1-6, with a possible D match to TRBD1 (5 bases). The germline gives CDR1 SGHRS, CDR2 YFSETQ. Trimming removed 5 bases from V and 8 bases from J, with 11 bases in between. This CDR3 has 13 amino acids. The CDR3 region is CASSQRGHSPLHF. CDR3 DNA sequence: TGCGCCAGCAGTCAAAGGGGCCATTCACCCCTCCACTTT.

Ten or more counts support this clonotype. The chain uses TRBV27 and TRBJ2-7; the D gene is possibly TRBD1 (5 bases). This CDR3 spans 14 amino acids. Looked up from germline, CDR1 is MNHEY and CDR2 is SMNVEV (reference sequence). V was pared by 4 bases and J by 2 bases, with 12 bases between. The chain's CDR3 is CASSSSDSPYEQYF. CDR3 sequence (DNA): TGTGCCAGCAGTTCATCCGACAGTCCCTACGAGCAGTACTTC.

This clonotype has just one count. The chain joins TRBV20-1 to TRBJ2-7; 8 positions agree with TRBD1. J lost 5 bases, V lost 3 bases, and 6 bases had no gene match. The CDR3 is made up of 13 amino acids. Germline loops: CDR1 DFQATT, CDR2 SNEGSKA (reference sequence). For the CDR3, the DNA is TGCAGTGCTAGCAGGCAGGGGGCCAACGAGCAGTACTTC. Its translation is CSASRQGANEQYF.

There are many counts of this clonotype. V is TRBV11-1 and J is TRBJ1-2; D possibly corresponds to TRBD1 (6 bases). Deletions cut 2 bases from V and 0 bases from J, with 16 bases between. This CDR3 region has 17 residues. Germline V gene data show CDR1 as SGHAT and CDR2 as FQDESV (reference sequence). Written as DNA, the CDR3 is TGTGCCAGCAGCTTAACGGGGGCAAGCGCAGCTAACTATGGCTACACCTTC. Translating it yields CASSLTGASAANYGYTF. The whole variable domain, remainder taken from reference TRBV11-1 and TRBJ1-2, is EAEVAQSPRYKITEKSQAVAFWCDPISGHATLYWYRQILGQGPELLVQFQDESVVDDSQLPKDRFSAERLKGVDSTLKIQPAELGDSAMYLCASSLTGASAANYGYTFGSGTRLTVV.

The sample holds many counts of this clonotype. The V call is TRBV12-3 or TRBV12-4, the J call TRBJ1-5; D may be TRBD1 (5 bases). V was cut by 0 bases and J by 4 bases, with 13 bases left in between. The CDR3 loop spans 16 amino acids. The CDR3 nucleotides read TGTGCCAGCAGTTTAGCGCAGGGAATCGGGAATCAGCCCCAGCATTTT. Its protein is CASSLAQGIGNQPQHF.

This clonotype was recorded many times. The chain links TRBV5-1 to TRBJ2-2, with 7 bases fitting TRBD1. Germline trimming cut 3 bases from V and 0 bases from J; bases unmatched to any gene: 8. CDR3 length equals 17 residues. Germline V CDR1 and CDR2: SGHRS, YFSETQ. CDR3 sequence (DNA): TGCGCCAGCAGCTCCCCGCGGACAGGAACGAACACCGGGGAGCTGTTTTTT. Translating it yields CASSSPRTGTNTGELFF.